A single sample gave rise to the 19 T cell receptor beta chains below, sequenced in a study of blood T cell repertoires in COVID-19. Assay: immunoSEQ multiplex PCR; the TCRdb copy retains only in-frame clones and omits some. The sample includes approximately 270,000 clones, around 90% of them seen just once. Sequenced material: PBMCs or T cells enriched from blood (not recorded which). Every receptor here comes from a human donor in a cohort exposed to, infected with or recovered from COVID-19 (not recorded which). The donor label of this sample is uncertain.

This clone has a handful of counts. The rearrangement links TRBV20-1 to TRBJ2-7, with D perhaps matching TRBD2 (6 bases). Germline V gene sequence: CDR1 DFQATT, CDR2 SNEGSKA (reference sequence). The CDR3 contains 11 residues. As DNA, the CDR3 is TGCAGCCCGACTAGCTCCTACGAGCAGTACTTC. Translated: CSPTSSYEQYF.

This clone showed up just once. The chain joins TRBV29-1 to TRBJ2-1; D gene ambiguous. V was clipped by 4 bases and J by 9 bases, with 16 bases between them. Germline V gene data show CDR1 as SQVTM and CDR2 as ANQGSEA. CDR3 size: 13 residues. The CDR3 spells CSVGNRGLGEQFF. DNA of the CDR3: TGCAGCGTTGGAAATCGTGGGCTGGGTGAGCAGTTCTTC.

The rearrangement uses TRBV9 and TRBJ1-5, with 9 bases identical to TRBD1. V was pared by 4 bases and J by 2 bases, with 4 bases of the junction left unmatched. Germline V CDR1 and CDR2: SGDLS, YYNGEE. The CDR3 sequence is 15 residues long. The CDR3 DNA reads as TGTGCCAGCAGCCCGGACAGGGGTGGCAATCAGCCCCAGCATTTT. Protein sequence: CASSPDRGGNQPQHF. Together with reference TRBV9 and TRBJ1-5, the CDR3 gives the full variable domain: DSGVTQTPKHLITATGQRVTLRCSPRSGDLSVYWYQQSLDQGLQFLIQYYNGEERAKGNILERFSAQQFPDLHSELNLSSLELGDSALYFCASSPDRGGNQPQHFGDGTRLSIL.

The J gene is TRBJ2-1, the V gene TRBV4-3; 14 nucleotides align to TRBD2. The V gene end was trimmed by 4 bases and the J gene end by 8 bases; junction bases not matched to a gene: 4. This CDR3 has 15 residues. Looked up from germline, CDR1 is LGHNA and CDR2 is YSLEER. In nucleotides, the CDR3 is TGCGCCAGCAGCCGGACTAGCGGGGGGAAGTATGAGCAGTTCTTC. It codes for CASSRTSGGKYEQFF.

The chain couples TRBV19 to TRBJ1-2, with 8 bases lining up with TRBD1. The junction had 10 bases not matched to a gene; V was cut back by 5 bases and J by 8 bases. CDR1 is LNHDA and CDR2 is SQIVND in the germline V gene (reference sequence). The CDR3 totals 14 residues. The CDR3 coding sequence is TGTGCCAGTAGTCGCCAGGGGGCAGCGCGGGGCTACACCTTC. Translating gives CASSRQGAARGYTF.

This clone has a handful of counts. V usage is TRBV2 and J usage is TRBJ1-5, with 9 bases identical to TRBD1. The V gene end was trimmed by 1 base and the J gene end by 8 bases; junction bases not matched to a gene: 12. The germline V gene encodes CDR1 SNHLY and CDR2 FYNNEI. This CDR3 is built from 17 residues. The CDR3 DNA follows: TGTGCCAGCAGTGAAGTAAGTCGGACAGGGGAAGGAAAGCCCCAGCATTTT. Amino acids: CASSEVSRTGEGKPQHF.

The CDR3 spells CSGLAANEKLFF. The CDR3 nucleotides read TGCAGCGGGCTGGCGGCTAATGAAAAACTGTTTTTT. The chain joins TRBV29-1 to TRBJ1-4; D ambiguous. The germline V gene has CDR1 SQVTM and CDR2 ANQGSEA. V was cut by 7 bases and J by 3 bases, with 9 bases left in between. The CDR3 is made up of 12 amino acids.

The chain combines TRBV7-9 with TRBJ1-4; TRBD1 agrees at 8 bases. Germline CDR1 is SEHNR and CDR2 is FQNEAQ (reference sequence). The J segment lost 3 bases and the V segment lost 5 bases, leaving 2 bases of the junction unmatched. The CDR3 consists of 14 residues. The chain's CDR3 is CASSRGQANEKLFF. CDR3 DNA: TGTGCCAGCAGCCGGGGACAGGCTAATGAAAAACTGTTTTTT.

The table lists this clone with a count of one. The chain links TRBV29-1 to TRBJ2-5; no definite D call. Trimming took off 4 bases at V and 3 bases at J, with 9 bases between the two ends. From germline, CDR1 is SQVTM and CDR2 ANQGSEA. CDR3 length equals 12 residues. The CDR3 DNA sequence: TGCAGCGTTGTGGGCAGTGAAGAGACCCAGTACTTC. As protein: CSVVGSEETQYF.

This chain connects TRBV4-3 to TRBJ1-2; 9 bases agree with TRBD1. Germline V gene sequence: CDR1 LGHNA, CDR2 YSLEER. The J segment lost 0 bases and the V segment lost 4 bases, leaving 6 bases of the junction unmatched. The CDR3 runs 16 residues. Here the CDR3 reads CASSPGQGVTNYGYTF. The CDR3 DNA is TGCGCCAGCAGCCCGGGACAGGGTGTTACTAACTATGGCTACACCTTC.

Points on this clone: The junction shows a germline mismatch at one end, possibly a read error. J is TRBJ1-1 and V is TRBV2; D is undetermined. The length of the CDR3 is 12 residues. Germline V gives CDR1 SNHLY, CDR2 FYNNEI. This chain's CDR3 is CASRVDSTKAFF. DNA for the CDR3: TGTGCCAGCAGGGTTGATAGCACTAAAGCTTTCTTT. The entire variable domain, with the rest obtained from reference TRBV2 and TRBJ1-1, is as follows: EPEVTQTPSHQVTQMGQEVILRCVPISNHLYFYWYRQILGQKVEFLVSFYNNEISEKSEIFDDQFSVERPDGSNFTLKIRSTKLEDSAMYFCASRVDSTKAFFGQGTRLTVV.

This chain uses TRBV2 with TRBJ2-1; 8 nucleotides agree with TRBD1. Germline-derived CDR1 and CDR2 are SNHLY and FYNNEI. The CDR3 sequence is 11 residues long. V dropped 11 bases and J dropped 12; count of bases not matched to a gene: 9. CDR3 DNA sequence: TGTGCCGTTTACAGGGGGTCGTTGCAGTTCTTC. As protein: CAVYRGSLQFF.

This CDR3 is CAISDQGNRAGNYGYTF. The CDR3 region has the DNA TGTGCCATCAGTGACCAGGGGAACAGGGCAGGCAACTATGGCTACACCTTC. The chain recombines TRBV10-3 with TRBJ1-2, with a weak D call TRBD1 (6 bases). Per germline, CDR1 ENHRY and CDR2 SYGVKD. V shed 3 bases and J shed 2 bases, with 19 bases lying between them. The CDR3 length is 17 residues.

This chain connects TRBV5-4 to TRBJ1-2; TRBD1 is a possible D gene (5 bases). Trimming removed 0 bases at V and 6 bases at J, with 18 bases between. Looked up from germline, CDR1 is SGHNT and CDR2 is YYREEE (reference sequence). The CDR3 length is 16 residues. The CDR3: CASSLDRVFGGDGYTF. The CDR3 bases are TGTGCCAGCAGCTTGGACAGAGTATTCGGGGGGGATGGCTACACCTTC.

The chain carries TRBV7-9 and TRBJ2-7, with 7 bases lining up with TRBD1. Germline CDR1 and CDR2: SEHNR and FQNEAQ (reference sequence). With V trimmed by 1 base and J by 3 bases, 3 bases remained unmatched. This CDR3 comprises 14 residues. This CDR3 is CASSLGAGGYEQYF. The CDR3 nucleotides read TGTGCCAGCAGCTTAGGCGCAGGGGGCTACGAGCAGTACTTC.

The rearrangement links TRBV4-3 to TRBJ2-3, with 8 bases identical to TRBD2. The CDR3 has 16 residues. Germline-derived CDR1 and CDR2 are LGHNA and YSLEER. V lost 1 base to trimming and J lost 2 bases; unmatched junction nucleotides: 5. The CDR3 reads CASSQGTSGLTDTQYF. The CDR3, as DNA: TGCGCCAGCAGCCAAGGAACTAGCGGTCTCACAGATACGCAGTATTTT.

This chain joins TRBV4-3 and TRBJ1-1, with D hard to call. The germline CDR1 and CDR2 sequences are LGHNA and YSLEER. The CDR3 totals 12 residues. Trimming left V 2 bases short and J 4 bases short, with 5 bases between. Here the CDR3 DNA reads TGCGCCAGCAGCCAAACGGGCACTGAAGCTTTCTTT. It specifies CASSQTGTEAFF.

The rearrangement uses TRBV19 and TRBJ1-2; D gene unclear. CDR1 and CDR2 (germline): LNHDA, SQIVND (reference sequence). The V end was cut by 7 bases, the J end by 4 bases, with 16 bases between. The CDR3 runs 14 residues. This CDR3 is CASISRSHPYGYTF. The CDR3 region has the DNA TGTGCCAGTATATCGAGGAGCCACCCCTATGGCTACACCTTC.

J is TRBJ2-1 and V is TRBV5-1; 8 bases line up with TRBD2. The V gene end was trimmed by 4 bases and the J gene end by 6 bases; junction bases not matched to a gene: 6. Germline-derived CDR1 and CDR2 are SGHRS and YFSETQ. This CDR3 spans 14 amino acids. CDR3 sequence reads: CASSPRGDPNEQFF. The CDR3 nucleotides read TGCGCCAGCAGCCCGCGGGGGGACCCCAATGAGCAGTTCTTC. Complete variable domain (other parts from reference TRBV5-1 and TRBJ2-1): KAGVTQTPRYLIKTRGQQVTLSCSPISGHRSVSWYQQTPGQGLQFLFEYFSETQRNKGNFPGRFSGRQFSNSRSEMNVSTLELGDSALYLCASSPRGDPNEQFFGPGTRLTVL.